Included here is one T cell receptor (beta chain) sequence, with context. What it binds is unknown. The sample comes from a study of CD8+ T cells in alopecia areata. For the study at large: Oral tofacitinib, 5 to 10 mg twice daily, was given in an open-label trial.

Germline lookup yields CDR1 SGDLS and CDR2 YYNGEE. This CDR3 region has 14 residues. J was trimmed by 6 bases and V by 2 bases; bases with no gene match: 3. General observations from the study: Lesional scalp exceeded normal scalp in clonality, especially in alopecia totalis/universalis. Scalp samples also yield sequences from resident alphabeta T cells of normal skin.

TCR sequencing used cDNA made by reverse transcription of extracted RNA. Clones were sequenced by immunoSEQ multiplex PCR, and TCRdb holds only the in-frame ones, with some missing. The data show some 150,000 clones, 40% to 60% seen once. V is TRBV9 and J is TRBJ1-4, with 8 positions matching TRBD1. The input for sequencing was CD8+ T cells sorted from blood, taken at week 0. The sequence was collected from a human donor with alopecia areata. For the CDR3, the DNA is TGTGCCAGCAGCGTTGCGGACAGGGATGAAAAACTGTTTTTT. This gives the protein CASSVADRDEKLFF.